This T cell receptor (beta chain) was retrieved from a study of OX40 agonist ivuxolimab in advanced cancers. The study, taken as a whole, reports: Near-lowest levels of clonal expansion characterized partial responders at 0.1-3.0 mg/kg.

V lost 1 base and J lost 0, with 10 bases in between. Germline V lookup: CDR1 SGHTA, CDR2 FQGNSA. This CDR3 spans 16 amino acids. Generated by immunoSEQ multiplex PCR, the TCRdb table keeps only in-frame clones and is missing some. Among some 58,000 clones listed, 70% to 90% were seen once. As concerns this clone: Its antigen is still unknown.

Sequencing was performed on CD4+ or CD8+ T cells sorted from blood, taken in a trial of the OX40 agonist ivuxolimab. The receptor was isolated from an adult with an advanced solid tumor such as melanoma, head and neck, liver or kidney cancer. This chain uses TRBV7-2 with TRBJ2-1; D remains unclear. CDR3 region: CASSLGIRSSYNEQFF. The DNA for the CDR3 is TGTGCCAGCAGCTTAGGCATAAGGTCCTCCTACAATGAGCAGTTCTTC. The full variable domain, with the rest looked up from reference TRBV7-2 and TRBJ2-1, is GAGVSQSPSNKVTEKGKDVELRCDPISGHTALYWYRQSLGQGLEFLIYFQGNSAPDKSGLPSDRFSAERTGGSVSTLTIQRTQQEDSAVYLCASSLGIRSSYNEQFFGPGTRLTVL.